The T cell receptor (beta chain) under discussion was sequenced for a study of blood T cell repertoires in COVID-19. Sequencing used immunoSEQ multiplex PCR; TCRdb keeps in-frame clones, though not all of them. This sample has tens of thousands of clones, with 77% found just once. This TCR was recovered from a woman in her seventies with acute or convalescent COVID-19. Input material: peripheral blood.

CDR3: CASIGGFHEKLFF. In DNA form, the CDR3 reads TGTGCCAGCATAGGGGGTTTTCATGAAAAACTGTTTTTT. The chain combines TRBV6-5 with TRBJ1-4, with D perhaps TRBD1 (6 bases). Germline values: CDR1 MNHEY, CDR2 SVGAGI. This CDR3 comprises 13 residues. Trimming shortened V by 7 bases and J by 6 bases, and 12 bases separated the two germline ends.